This T cell receptor (beta chain) is drawn from a study of shared clonotypes between healthy human individuals. Study information: Each donor contributed plates that comprised three CD4 naive, three CD4 memory, two CD8 naive and one CD8 memory.

Sequencing was performed with immunoSEQ multiplex PCR; in TCRdb, only in-frame clones are kept and a portion is missing. The sample lists 2,500,000 or so clones; more than 80% were seen once. Findings and limits, study-wide: In several donors, around 5% of naive CD4 clonotypes appeared in common.

Remarks on this clone: The antigen remains undetermined. Different DNA sequences within this sample yield the same CDR3.

Germline CDR1 reads LNHDA; CDR2 reads SQIVND (reference sequence). The CDR3 consists of 14 residues. The trim removed 5 bases at V and 4 bases at J, leaving 5 bases unmatched. This receptor was identified in a man aged 18 to 35 in good health. The specimen was naive CD4+ T cells sorted from blood. Subset reported: CD45RA+ positively selected. The chain links TRBV19 to TRBJ1-2, with 9 nucleotides matching TRBD1. The CDR3 loop is CASSLGQGVYGYTF. The CDR3 region has the DNA TGTGCCAGTAGTTTGGGACAGGGAGTCTATGGCTACACCTTC. The full variable domain, in which reference TRBV19 and TRBJ1-2 provide the parts outside the CDR3, is DGGITQSPKYLFRKEGQNVTLSCEQNLNHDAMYWYRQDPGQGLRLIYYSQIVNDFQKGDIAEGYSVSREKKESFPLTVTSAQKNPTAFYLCASSLGQGVYGYTFGSGTRLTVV.